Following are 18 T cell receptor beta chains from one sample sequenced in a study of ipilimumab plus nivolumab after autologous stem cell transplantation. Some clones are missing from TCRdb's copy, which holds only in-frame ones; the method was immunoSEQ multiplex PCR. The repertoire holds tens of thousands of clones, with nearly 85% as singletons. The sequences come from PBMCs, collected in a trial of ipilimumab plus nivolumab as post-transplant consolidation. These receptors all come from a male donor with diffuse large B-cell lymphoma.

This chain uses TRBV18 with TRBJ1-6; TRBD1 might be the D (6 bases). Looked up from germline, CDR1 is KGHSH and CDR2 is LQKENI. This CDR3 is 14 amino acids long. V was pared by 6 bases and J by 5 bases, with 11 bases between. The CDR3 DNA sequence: TGTGCCAGCTCGTGGGGGCTTGATAATTCACCCCTCCACTTT. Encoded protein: CASSWGLDNSPLHF.

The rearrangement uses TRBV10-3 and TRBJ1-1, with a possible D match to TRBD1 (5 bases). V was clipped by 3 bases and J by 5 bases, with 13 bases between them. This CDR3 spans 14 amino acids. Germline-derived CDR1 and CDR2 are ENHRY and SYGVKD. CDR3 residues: CAISERGFGTEAFF. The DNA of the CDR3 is TGTGCCATCAGTGAAAGGGGATTCGGAACTGAAGCTTTCTTT.

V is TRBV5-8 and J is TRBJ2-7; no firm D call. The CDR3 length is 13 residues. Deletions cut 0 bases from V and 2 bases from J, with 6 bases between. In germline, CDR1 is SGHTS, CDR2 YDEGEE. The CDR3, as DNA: TGTGCCAGCAGCTTGGATGCGGCCTACGAGCAGTACTTC. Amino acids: CASSLDAAYEQYF.

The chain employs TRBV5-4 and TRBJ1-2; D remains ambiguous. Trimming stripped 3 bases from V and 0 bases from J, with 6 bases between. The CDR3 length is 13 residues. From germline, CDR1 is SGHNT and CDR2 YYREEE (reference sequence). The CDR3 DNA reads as TGTGCCAGCAGCTCAGTAGCTAACTATGGCTACACCTTC. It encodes CASSSVANYGYTF.

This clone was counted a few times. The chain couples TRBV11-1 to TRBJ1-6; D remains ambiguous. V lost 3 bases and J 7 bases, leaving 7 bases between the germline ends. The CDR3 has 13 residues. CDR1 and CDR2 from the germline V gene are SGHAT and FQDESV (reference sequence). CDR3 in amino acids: CASSLVSNSPLHF. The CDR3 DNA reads TGTGCCAGCAGCTTGGTCAGCAATTCACCCCTCCACTTT.

CDR3 DNA: TGTGCCAGCAGTGATGGGGGTCCTGGCCCCTACAATGAGCAGTTCTTC. Its translation is CASSDGGPGPYNEQFF. The V and J genes are TRBV2 and TRBJ2-1; D possibly matches TRBD1 or TRBD2 (5 bases each). Germline values: CDR1 SNHLY, CDR2 FYNNEI. This CDR3 region has 16 residues. The V gene lost 3 bases and the J gene lost 2 bases, with 14 bases spanning the gap.

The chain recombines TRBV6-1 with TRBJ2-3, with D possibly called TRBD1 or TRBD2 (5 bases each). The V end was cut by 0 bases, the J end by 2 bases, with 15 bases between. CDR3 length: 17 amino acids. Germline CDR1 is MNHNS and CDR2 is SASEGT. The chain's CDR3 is CASSEAKDRDPTDTQYF. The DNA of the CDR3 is TGTGCCAGCAGTGAAGCTAAGGACCGGGACCCCACAGATACGCAGTATTTT.

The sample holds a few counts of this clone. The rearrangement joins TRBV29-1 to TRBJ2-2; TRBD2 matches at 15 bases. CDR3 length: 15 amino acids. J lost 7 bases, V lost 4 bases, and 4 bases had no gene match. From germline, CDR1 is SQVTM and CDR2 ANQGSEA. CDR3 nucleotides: TGCAGCGTTGGGACTAGCGGGGGGGCCGTCGGGGAGCTGTTTTTT. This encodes CSVGTSGGAVGELFF.

The CDR3 DNA is TGTGCCAGCAGCCCCGGACGGACAGGGGGCAGGAGGAACACTGAAGCTTTCTTT. It translates to CASSPGRTGGRRNTEAFF. The chain is built from TRBV7-9 and TRBJ1-1; 11 bases agree with TRBD1. Germline V CDR1 and CDR2: SEHNR, FQNEAQ (reference sequence). V was clipped by 5 bases and J by 1 base; unmatched bases: 12. CDR3 length: 18 amino acids.

CDR3 sequence reads: CASSYLLAPEQFF. As DNA, the CDR3 is TGTGCCAGCAGTTACTTATTAGCGCCCGAGCAGTTCTTC. This sequence joins TRBV6-5 and TRBJ2-1, with D perhaps TRBD2 (5 bases). The CDR3 has 13 residues. Germline loops: CDR1 MNHEY, CDR2 SVGAGI. Trimming cost V 1 base and J 10 bases, with 11 bases left between them.

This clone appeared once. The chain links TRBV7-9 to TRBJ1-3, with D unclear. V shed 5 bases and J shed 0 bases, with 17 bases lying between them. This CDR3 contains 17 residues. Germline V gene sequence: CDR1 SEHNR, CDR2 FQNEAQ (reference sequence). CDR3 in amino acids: CASSPRLGPSSGNTIYF. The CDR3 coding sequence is TGTGCCAGCAGCCCACGTCTAGGTCCAAGCTCTGGAAACACCATATATTTT.

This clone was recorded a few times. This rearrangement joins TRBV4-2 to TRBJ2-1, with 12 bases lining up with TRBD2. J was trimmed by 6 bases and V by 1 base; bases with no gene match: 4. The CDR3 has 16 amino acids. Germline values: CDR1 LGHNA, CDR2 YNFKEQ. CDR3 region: CASSQVRLAGANEQFF. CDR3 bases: TGTGCCAGCAGCCAAGTTCGACTAGCGGGGGCCAATGAGCAGTTCTTC.

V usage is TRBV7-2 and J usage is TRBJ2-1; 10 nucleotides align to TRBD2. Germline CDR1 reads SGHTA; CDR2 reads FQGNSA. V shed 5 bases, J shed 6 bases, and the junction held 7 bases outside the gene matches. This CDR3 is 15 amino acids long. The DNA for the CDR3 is TGTGCCAGCAGCCCTCTAGCGGGGGCCCTCAATGAGCAGTTCTTC. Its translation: CASSPLAGALNEQFF.

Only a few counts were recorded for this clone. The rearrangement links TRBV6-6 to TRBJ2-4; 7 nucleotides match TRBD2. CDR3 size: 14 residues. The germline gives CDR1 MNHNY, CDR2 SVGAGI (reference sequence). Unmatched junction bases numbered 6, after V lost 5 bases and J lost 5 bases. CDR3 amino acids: CASSTRGEQNIQYF. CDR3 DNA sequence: TGTGCCAGCAGTACCCGGGGGGAACAAAACATTCAGTACTTC.

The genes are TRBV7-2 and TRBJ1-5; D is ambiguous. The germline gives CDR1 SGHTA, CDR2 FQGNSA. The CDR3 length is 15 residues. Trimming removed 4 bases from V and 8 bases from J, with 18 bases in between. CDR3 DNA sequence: TGTGCCAGCAGCTCGGAGGCTACAGTGAATGAGCCCCAGCATTTT. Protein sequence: CASSSEATVNEPQHF. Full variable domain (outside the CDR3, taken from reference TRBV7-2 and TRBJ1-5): GAGVSQSPSNKVTEKGKDVELRCDPISGHTALYWYRQSLGQGLEFLIYFQGNSAPDKSGLPSDRFSAERTGGSVSTLTIQRTQQEDSAVYLCASSSEATVNEPQHFGDGTRLSIL.

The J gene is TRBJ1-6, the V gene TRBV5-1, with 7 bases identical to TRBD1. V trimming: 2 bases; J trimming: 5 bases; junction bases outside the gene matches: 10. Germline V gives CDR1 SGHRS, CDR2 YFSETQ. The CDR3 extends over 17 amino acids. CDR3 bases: TGCGCCAGCAGCTTACAAGAAACAGGGGCTAATAATTCACCCCTCCACTTT. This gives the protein CASSLQETGANNSPLHF.

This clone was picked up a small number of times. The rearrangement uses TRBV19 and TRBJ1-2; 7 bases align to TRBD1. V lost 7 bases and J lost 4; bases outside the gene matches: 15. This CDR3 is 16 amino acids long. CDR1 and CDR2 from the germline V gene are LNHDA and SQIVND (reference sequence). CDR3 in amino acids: CASTSTQQGILYGYTF. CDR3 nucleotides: TGTGCCAGTACCTCCACTCAACAGGGGATTCTCTATGGCTACACCTTC.

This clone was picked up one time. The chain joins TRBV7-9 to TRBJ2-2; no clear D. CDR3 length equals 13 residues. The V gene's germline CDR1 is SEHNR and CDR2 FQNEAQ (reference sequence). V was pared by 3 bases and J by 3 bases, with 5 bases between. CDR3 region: CASSFLHTGELFF. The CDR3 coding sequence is TGTGCCAGCAGCTTCCTTCACACCGGGGAGCTGTTTTTT.